This T cell receptor (beta chain) was captured by sequencing in a study of molecular identifiers for immune sequencing clone quantification. TCRdb used MiXCR to reprocess the PCR reads, holding one entry per CDR3 protein. Of about half a million distinct CDR3 sequences in the sample, roughly 26% are singletons; the top ten hold 0.76%. J lost 2 bases, V lost 6 bases, and 6 bases had no gene match. The CDR3 runs 13 residues. CDR1 is DFQATT, CDR2 SNEGSKA, per germline (reference sequence). As concerns this clonotype: Its target is unknown.

Study-level points and caveats: Clone sizes could be underestimated for highly expanded clones when identical TCR molecules share a barcode.

The receptor comes from a human donor in good health. Some libraries in this study had Jurkat cell RNA spiked in. The material sequenced was naive CD8+ T cells from blood, with Jurkat cell RNA spiked in. Subset denoted: FACS-sorted CD8+CD4-CCR7+CD45RA+ naive T cells. The chain combines TRBV20-1 with TRBJ2-7, with 8 bases identical to TRBD1. CDR3 nucleotide sequence: TGCAGTGCAAAGGGACAGGCTCCCTACGAGCAGTACTTC. This translates into CSAKGQAPYEQYF.